This T cell receptor beta chain was identified in a study of blood T cell repertoires in COVID-19. Across the study: Sites across the United States, Italy and Spain contributed samples from acute and convalescent COVID-19. T cells, B-cell-depleted T cells, or PBMCs supplied cDNA or gDNA.

In the authors' methods: Amplifying reference gene primers gave estimates of nucleated cell counts. Generated by immunoSEQ multiplex PCR, the TCRdb table keeps only in-frame clones and is missing some. V and J calls and clone size come straight from that table; D and trimming were deduced from the DNA. The sample shows approximately 230,000 clones, roughly nine tenths of them seen only once. The V and J ends lost 0 bases and 6 bases respectively, with 14 bases between them. The CDR3 has 15 amino acids. Germline V CDR1 and CDR2: MNHNY, SVGAGI (reference sequence). The V call is TRBV6-6, the J call TRBJ1-2, with a possible D match to TRBD1 (6 bases). Sequences were obtained from peripheral blood. The sequence came from a man younger than 35 with active or convalescent COVID-19. CDR3 nucleotide sequence: TGTGCCAGCAGTTACTCGGGAAGGGGGTTAGATGGCTACACCTTC. It codes for CASSYSGRGLDGYTF.